This T cell receptor beta chain stems from a study of CD8 T cells in Susac syndrome. High-throughput TCR beta sequencing covered peripheral CD8+ and CD4+ T cells. The multiple sclerosis controls were treatment-naive patients, and their relapsing-remitting disease was stable or active. Negative isolation yielded CD8+ and CD4+ T cells; FACS enriched TEMRA cells. Trimming at V came to 3 bases and at J to 0 bases, leaving 9 bases not matched to a gene. The CDR3 loop spans 18 amino acids. Germline loops: CDR1 LGHNA, CDR2 YSLEER. An amount of RNA that ranged from roughly 0.5 to 1 ug was reverse transcribed with random hexamers. The authors amplified TCR beta CDR3 across 54 Vbeta and 13 Jbeta using immunoSEQ multiplex PCR. From the immunoSEQ multiplex PCR reads, TCRdb called clonotypes with MiXCR, one entry per CDR3 protein. The sample lists approximately 53,000 distinct CDR3 sequences, roughly 93% occurring once.

This clonotype was sampled from a human donor with multiple sclerosis. The sequenced sample consisted of CD8+ T cells from PBMCs. The chain links TRBV4-3 to TRBJ2-4; 9 bases fit TRBD1. The CDR3 loop reads CASSQTRDRELAKNIQYF. The DNA for the CDR3 is TGCGCCAGCAGCCAGACCCGGGACAGGGAATTAGCCAAAAACATTCAGTACTTC.